The TCR beta chain under discussion was sequenced for a study of OX40 agonist ivuxolimab in advanced cancers. As for the study in general: Those treated in dose escalation had hepatocellular carcinoma, melanoma, renal cell cancer or head and neck cancer. Anti-PD-1, anti-PD-L1 or anti-CTLA-4 therapy given earlier was allowed, and roughly 40% had some.

The J segment lost 4 bases and the V segment lost 0 bases, leaving 2 bases of the junction unmatched. This CDR3 is built from 16 residues. CDR1 ENHRY and CDR2 SYGVKD come from the germline V gene. Clones were sequenced by immunoSEQ multiplex PCR, and TCRdb holds only the in-frame ones, with some missing. The data contain 55,000 to 80,000 clones, more than 80% of them seen just once; the ten biggest clones take up about 2.7%. The sequence was collected from an adult with an advanced solid tumor such as melanoma, head and neck, liver or kidney cancer. This sample comprised CD4+ or CD8+ T cells sorted from blood, obtained in a trial of the OX40 agonist ivuxolimab. The chain couples TRBV10-3 to TRBJ2-1, with 11 bases lining up with TRBD2. The CDR3 DNA reads as TGTGCCATCAGTGAGTCGAGACTAGCGGGGTACAATGAGCAGTTCTTC. Amino acids: CAISESRLAGYNEQFF.